This T cell receptor (beta chain) was sequenced during a study of cytotoxic CD8 clonotypes in ibrutinib-treated CLL. For the study at large: Researchers reported under twelve relapsed/refractory and roughly 15 treatment-naive patients, around 17 of them IGHV unmutated. Mean yields were 255,043 productive templates and 80,000 to 95,000 productive rearrangements per sample.

This clone was seen a few times. Method: immunoSEQ multiplex PCR; TCRdb's copy keeps in-frame clones and lacks some. The sample consists of roughly 330,000 clones, approximately 67% of them appearing once. This TCR was sampled from a human donor with chronic lymphocytic leukemia. Sample: PBMCs, taken after 36 months of ibrutinib treatment.

CDR3: CASTTGGTDTQYF. Here the CDR3 DNA reads TGTGCCAGCACCACTGGGGGCACAGATACGCAGTATTTT. The chain employs TRBV7-3 and TRBJ2-3; no firm D call. The V end was cut by 7 bases, the J end by 1 base, with 9 bases between. CDR3 length: 13 residues. CDR1 is SGHTA and CDR2 is FQGTGA in the germline V gene.